Included here is one TCR beta chain sequence, with context. No cognate antigen has been identified for it. The input lacks base qualities; no much larger clone sits a single base away. There are 19 amino acids in the CDR3, from cysteine to phenylalanine inclusive. Just CDR3 DNA is preserved here, 57 bases in frame from base 1. Reading the germline V gene (reference sequence) gives CDR1 LNHDA and CDR2 SQIVND. At the junction V is shortened by 3 bases and J by 2 bases, with 23 bases in between. The data were taken from a study of vaccination and CD4 T cells after COVID-19 (dated by TCRdb to the early 2020s). With regard to the full study: Convalescent patients had a positive SARS-CoV-2 result on nasal swab PCR, and of these patients, some 10 had mild disease and one had severe disease. The convalescent cohort included six males and four females, with two Hispanic individuals, seven Caucasians, two Asians and one multiracial person. Participants got two doses of the Pfizer-BioNTech BNT162b2 vaccine (n=8) or two doses of the Moderna mRNA-1273 vaccine (n=2). Post-COVID blood samples from convalescent patients were collected a median of about 110 days after diagnosis, with a range of roughly 35 to 180 days. Post-vaccine blood samples were collected a median of approximately 72 days after the second vaccine dose, ranging from about 13 to 250 days. For stimulating the cultures, overlapping spike peptide pools were used, derived from SARS-CoV-2 as well as from the common cold coronaviruses HCoV-NL63, HCoV-OC43 and HCoV-229E. As controls, cultures received a CEFX viral epitope pool (the positive control), an HIV-1 Nef peptide pool (the negative control), or no peptide at all. The spike-specific CD4+ TCR repertoire was compared before and after mRNA vaccination in approximately ten COVID-19 convalescent patients and a handful of infection-naive healthy vaccine recipients. Points the paper makes about the study in general: The median number of SARS-CoV-2-reactive clonotypes rose from around 21 after infection to 35 to 45 after vaccination, but the change was not significant. In convalescent patients, nearly all vaccine-specific clones (304 of 307) were found to be mono-reactive for SARS-CoV-2 spike rather than cross-reactive with common cold coronaviruses. Among the post-vaccine SARS-CoV-2-reactive clones in convalescent patients, a median roughly 85% showed up only after vaccination, which suggests vaccine-specific priming. The study included relatively few convalescent patients and did not analyze early timepoints after natural infection.

Library construction relied on PCR. TCR sequencing of DNA from cultured CD4+ T cells used the Oncomine TCR Beta short-read assay at the Johns Hopkins FTIC core. The QIAamp micro DNA kit was used to extract genomic DNA from the cultured CD4+ T cells. The Oncomine TCR Beta libraries from cultured CD4+ T cells were pooled using unique dual indexes and then sequenced on an Illumina iSeq 100. Per the source publication's procedure: Non-productive sequences were filtered out, and CDR3s that did not start with C, did not end with F or W, or were shorter than 7 amino acids were discarded. The MANAFEST web application identified antigen-specific clonotypes by comparing peptide-stimulated wells against reference wells and other culture wells. An FDR below 0.05, an odds ratio above 5, and a productive frequency above 0.1% in at least two of three replicate wells were required for clones to be considered positive. Cross-reactive clonotypes were defined as significantly expanded in both SARS-CoV-2 spike wells and at least one common cold coronavirus spike condition. Similarity between CDR3 sequences was evaluated in R version 3.6.1 using Levenshtein distances (stringdist) and unrooted phylogenetic trees (ape). TCRdb redid the processing of the public reads, applying fastp at Q25 and MiXCR, and retained in-frame beta chains. A single entry per CDR3 protein holds the most common genes and DNA from its merged rows. The authors' filters were not applied to this entry. Across this sample there are roughly 18,000 distinct CDR3 sequences, with about 73% seen only once. The top ten hold 5.5% of the sample.

Taken with the paper, the label for treatment or condition translates to: approximately 9-day PBMC culture with coronavirus spike peptide pools or control peptides (ViraFEST assay). The ViraFEST assay, used in the study, expanded antigen-specific T cells with peptide pools and then identified the expanded clonotypes through TCR sequencing. The convalescent patients' positive SARS-CoV-2 PCR tests fell between March and December 2020, which was before the Alpha, Beta and Delta variants emerged in the United States. Over 1.5 million PBMCs per well were cultured in IMDM with approximately 5% human AB serum and 8 to 10 IU/ml IL-2, plus 10 ug/ml peptide pools. Half of the culture medium was replaced with fresh IL-2-containing medium on days 3 and 7. CD4+ T cells were isolated after less than twelve days of culture through negative selection using the EasySep CD4+ T cell isolation kit. Ficoll-Paque Plus gradient centrifugation was used to isolate PBMCs from whole blood, and the isolated PBMCs were then either used fresh or cryopreserved at -140C. Each culture condition was generally run in triplicate wells.

Sequenced material: CD4+ T cells from blood, cultured in vitro. The rearrangement joined TRBV19 to TRBJ1-5; TRBD1 is a weak D gene call, 6 bases matching. The TCR comes from a human donor who had recovered from COVID-19. The nucleotide sequence is given as TGTGCCAGTAGTATCCCTCGCCTGAGGGCCTCAGGGGGCAATCAGCCCCAGCATTTT. Its protein product is CASSIPRLRASGGNQPQHF.